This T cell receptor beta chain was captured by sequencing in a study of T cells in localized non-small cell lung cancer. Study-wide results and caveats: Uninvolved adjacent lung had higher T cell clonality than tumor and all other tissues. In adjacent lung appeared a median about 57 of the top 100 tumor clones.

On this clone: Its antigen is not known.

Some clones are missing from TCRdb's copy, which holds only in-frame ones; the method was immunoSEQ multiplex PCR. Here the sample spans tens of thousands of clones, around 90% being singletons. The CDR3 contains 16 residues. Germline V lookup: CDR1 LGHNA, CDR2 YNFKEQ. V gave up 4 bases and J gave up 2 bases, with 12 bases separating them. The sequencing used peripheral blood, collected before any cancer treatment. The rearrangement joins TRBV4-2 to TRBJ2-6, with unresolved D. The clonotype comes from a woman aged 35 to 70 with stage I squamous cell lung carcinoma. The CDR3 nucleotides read TGTGCCAGCAGCCGGGCTCAAGGGACTGGGGCCAACGTCCTGACTTTC. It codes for CASSRAQGTGANVLTF.